At least ten counts were recorded for the clone carrying this T cell receptor (beta chain). Data came from immunoSEQ multiplex PCR; TCRdb stores just in-frame clones and leaves some out. The sample has approximately 190,000 clones; just over 70% are singletons. Trimming took 10 bases from V and 2 from J; bases not matched to a gene: 8. The CDR3 totals 13 residues. The V gene's germline CDR1 is MNHEY and CDR2 SVGAGI. The data stem from a study of cytotoxic CD8 clonotypes in ibrutinib-treated CLL. The source is a human donor with chronic lymphocytic leukemia. The sequenced sample was PBMCs, obtained after 12 months of ibrutinib treatment. The rearrangement links TRBV6-5 to TRBJ2-7, with 7 bases lining up with TRBD1. CDR3 in amino acids: CATQQGQTYEQYF. The CDR3 DNA is TGTGCCACTCAACAGGGACAGACCTACGAGCAGTACTTC.